These T cell receptor beta chains were read from a single sample in a study of CD8+CD57+ T cells in acquired aplastic anemia. TCRdb processed the reads anew with MiXCR; each CDR3 protein has one entry. The sample records 400,000 to 450,000 distinct CDR3 sequences, approximately 70% being singletons. Sequencing was done on a sample of sorted CD4+, CD8+, or CD8+CD57+ T cells (not recorded which) from PBMCs. These receptor sequences come from a human donor in good health, serving as a control. CDR3s include the opening cysteine and the closing phenylalanine or tryptophan. A D gene is named only where the DNA matches it firmly.

V gene: TRBV12-3/TRBV12-4; J gene: TRBJ1-6; D gene: -; CDR3 DNA: TGTGCCAGCAGTTTTTCTAATTCACCCCTCCACTTT; CDR3 protein: CASSFSNSPLHF
V gene: TRBV20-1; J gene: TRBJ2-5; D gene: -; CDR3 DNA: TGCAGTGCTAGGCTTGGGACCCAGTACTTC; CDR3 protein: CSARLGTQYF
V gene: TRBV24-1; J gene: TRBJ2-7; D gene: TRBD1; CDR3 DNA: TGCGCCAGGAGTGACCCGGGACAGGGGGGCTACGAGCAGTACTTC; CDR3 protein: CARSDPGQGGYEQYF
V gene: TRBV7-8; J gene: TRBJ2-1; D gene: -; CDR3 DNA: TGTGCCACCAGTGACCAGGGGGGGGCCTACCATGAGCAGTTCTTC; CDR3 protein: CATSDQGGAYHEQFF
V gene: TRBV7-2; J gene: TRBJ2-3; D gene: -; CDR3 DNA: TGTGCCAGCAGCTTTGCCTTCAATTCACCCCACCACCATTATTTT; CDR3 protein: CASSFAFNSPHHHYF
V gene: TRBV4-1; J gene: TRBJ2-7; D gene: -; CDR3 DNA: TGCGCCAGCAGCCAAGAAAACGTGGGGGACTACGAGCAGTACTTC; CDR3 protein: CASSQENVGDYEQYF
V gene: TRBV13; J gene: TRBJ2-7; D gene: -; CDR3 DNA: TGTGCCAGCAGCTCGACCGCCGAGCAGTACTTC; CDR3 protein: CASSSTAEQYF
V gene: TRBV9; J gene: TRBJ1-3; D gene: -; CDR3 DNA: TGTGCCAGCAGCGCTTCCCCCCACTGGCAGGCTACTGGAAACACCATATATTTT; CDR3 protein: CASSASPHWQATGNTIYF
V gene: TRBV2; J gene: TRBJ1-2; D gene: TRBD1; CDR3 DNA: TGTGCCAGCAGCTTAGCGACAGGGGCTGGCCAGCCCCAGTACACCTTC; CDR3 protein: CASSLATGAGQPQYTF
V gene: TRBV2; J gene: TRBJ1-4; D gene: -; CDR3 DNA: TGTGCCAGCAGGGATGACAGAGGGAAATCACGGAAACTGTTTTTT; CDR3 protein: CASRDDRGKSRKLFF
V gene: TRBV20-1; J gene: TRBJ2-7; D gene: -; CDR3 DNA: TGTAGGACAGACGAGCAGTACTTC; CDR3 protein: CRTDEQYF